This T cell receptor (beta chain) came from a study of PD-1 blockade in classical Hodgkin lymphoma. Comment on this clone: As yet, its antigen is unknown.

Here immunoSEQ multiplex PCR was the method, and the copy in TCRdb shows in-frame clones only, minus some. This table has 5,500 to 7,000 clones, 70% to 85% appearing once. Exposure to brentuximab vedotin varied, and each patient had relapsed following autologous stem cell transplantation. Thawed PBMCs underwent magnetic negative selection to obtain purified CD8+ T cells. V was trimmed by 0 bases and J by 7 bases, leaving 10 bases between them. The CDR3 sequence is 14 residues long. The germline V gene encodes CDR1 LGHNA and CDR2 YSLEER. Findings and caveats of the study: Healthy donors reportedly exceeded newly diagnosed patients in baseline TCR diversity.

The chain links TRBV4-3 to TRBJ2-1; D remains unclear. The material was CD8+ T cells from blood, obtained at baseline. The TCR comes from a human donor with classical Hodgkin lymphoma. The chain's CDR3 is CASSQDPGVNEQFF. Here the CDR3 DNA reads TGCGCCAGCAGCCAAGATCCTGGGGTAAATGAGCAGTTCTTC.